Listed here is a single T cell receptor beta chain. This CDR3 comprises 14 residues. Trimming removed 5 bases at V and 0 bases at J, with 10 bases between. Germline V gene data show CDR1 as MNHNY and CDR2 as SVGAGI (reference sequence). The sample comes from a study of blood T cells in healthy people across ages. For the second PCR, which ran for about 6 to 12 cycles, a sample-barcoded 5' primer and a J-beta primer mix were used. One entry per CDR3 protein results from TCRdb running MiXCR on the 5' RACE reads. The profile shows 730,000 or so distinct CDR3 sequences, about 42% of them singletons. The TCR sequence derives from a woman aged 55 to 70 in good health. The rearrangement links TRBV6-6 to TRBJ2-5; D perhaps matches TRBD1 (6 bases). Sequencing was done on a sample of blood. In nucleotides, the CDR3 is TGTGCCAGCAGTAAACAGGGTCACCAAGAGACCCAGTACTTC. It encodes CASSKQGHQETQYF.